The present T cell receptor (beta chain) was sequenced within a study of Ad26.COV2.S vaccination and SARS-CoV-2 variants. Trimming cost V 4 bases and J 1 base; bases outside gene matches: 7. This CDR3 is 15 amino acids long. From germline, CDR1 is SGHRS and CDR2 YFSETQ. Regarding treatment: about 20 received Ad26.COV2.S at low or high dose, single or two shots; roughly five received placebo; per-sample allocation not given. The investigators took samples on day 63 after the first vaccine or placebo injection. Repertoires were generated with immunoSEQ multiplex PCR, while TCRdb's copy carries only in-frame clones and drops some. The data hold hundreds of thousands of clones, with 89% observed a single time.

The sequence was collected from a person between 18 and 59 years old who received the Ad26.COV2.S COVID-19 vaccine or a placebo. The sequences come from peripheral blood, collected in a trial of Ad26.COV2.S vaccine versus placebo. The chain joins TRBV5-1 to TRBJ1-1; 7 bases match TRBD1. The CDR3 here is CASSPGGTANTEAFF. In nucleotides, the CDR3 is TGCGCCAGCAGCCCGGGAGGGACAGCGAACACTGAAGCTTTCTTT. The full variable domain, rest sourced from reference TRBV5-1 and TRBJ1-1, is KAGVTQTPRYLIKTRGQQVTLSCSPISGHRSVSWYQQTPGQGLQFLFEYFSETQRNKGNFPGRFSGRQFSNSRSEMNVSTLELGDSALYLCASSPGGTANTEAFFGQGTRLTVV.